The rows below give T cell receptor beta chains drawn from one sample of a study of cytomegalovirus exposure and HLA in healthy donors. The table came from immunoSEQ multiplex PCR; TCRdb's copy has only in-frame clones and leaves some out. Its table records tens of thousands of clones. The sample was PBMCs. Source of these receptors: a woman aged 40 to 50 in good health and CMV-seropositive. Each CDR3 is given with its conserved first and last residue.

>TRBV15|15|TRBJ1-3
CATSPDRDPGNTIYF
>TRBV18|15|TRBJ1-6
CASSPTIPSRSPLHF
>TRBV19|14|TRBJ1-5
CASRSSSKVQPQHF
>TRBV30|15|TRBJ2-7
CAWSSTGLGGYEQYF
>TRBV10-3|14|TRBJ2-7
CAISDNDNVDEQYF
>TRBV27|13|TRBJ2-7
CASSLGAGGEQYF
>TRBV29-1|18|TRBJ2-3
CSVEEGLPRVSYADTQYF
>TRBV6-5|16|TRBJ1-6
CASSSRGASWGSPLHF
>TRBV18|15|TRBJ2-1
CASSPPSGIKDEQFF
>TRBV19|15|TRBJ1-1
CASSSSRGMNTEAFF
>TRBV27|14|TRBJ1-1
CASSFRGSNTEAFF
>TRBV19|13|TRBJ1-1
CASRVTGGTEAFF
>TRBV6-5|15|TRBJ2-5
CASSRSGRAKETQYF
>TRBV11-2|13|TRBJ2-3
CASSLGSSGLEYF
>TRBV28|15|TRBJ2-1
CASSLLGSSYNEQFF